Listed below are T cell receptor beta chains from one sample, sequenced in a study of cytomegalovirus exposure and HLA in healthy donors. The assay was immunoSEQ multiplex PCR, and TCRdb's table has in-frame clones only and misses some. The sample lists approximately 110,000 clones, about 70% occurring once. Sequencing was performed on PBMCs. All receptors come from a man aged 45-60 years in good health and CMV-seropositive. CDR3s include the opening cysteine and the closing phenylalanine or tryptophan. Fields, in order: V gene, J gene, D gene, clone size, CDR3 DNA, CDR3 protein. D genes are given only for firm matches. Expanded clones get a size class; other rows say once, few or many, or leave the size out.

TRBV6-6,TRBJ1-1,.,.,TGTGCCAGCAGTTACGCTAGGGGCCTAAACACTGAAGCTTTCTTT,CASSYARGLNTEAFF
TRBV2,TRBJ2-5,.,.,TGTGCCAGCACCATTCAGGGGTACCAAGAGACCCAGTACTTC,CASTIQGYQETQYF
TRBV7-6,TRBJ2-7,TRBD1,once,TGTGCCAGCAGCTTGTCGGACAGGGGGCTCTACGAGCAGTACTTC,CASSLSDRGLYEQYF
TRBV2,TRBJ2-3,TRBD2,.,TGTGCCAGCAAGGCCAGCGGGGGGCCTAGCACAGATACGCAGTATTTT,CASKASGGPSTDTQYF
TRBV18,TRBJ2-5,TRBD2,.,TGTGCCAGCTCACCCGGACTAGCGGGAGGGCAGGAGACCCAGTACTTC,CASSPGLAGGQETQYF
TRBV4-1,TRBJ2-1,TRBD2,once,TGCGCCAGCAGCCAAGATGGAGCGGGGGGCTCCTACAATGAGCAGTTCTTC,CASSQDGAGGSYNEQFF
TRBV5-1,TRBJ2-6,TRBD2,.,TGCGCCAGCAGCTTGATTCCGGGACTACTCTCTGGGGCCAACGGCCTGACTTTC,CASSLIPGLLSGANGLTF
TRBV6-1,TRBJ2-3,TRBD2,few,TGTGCCAGCAGTGAAGATGGAGGGCTAGCGGTCAGCACAGATACGCAGTATTTT,CASSEDGGLAVSTDTQYF
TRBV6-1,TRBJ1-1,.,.,TGTGCCAGCAGTGATCAGGCCATGAACACTGAAGCTTTCTTT,CASSDQAMNTEAFF
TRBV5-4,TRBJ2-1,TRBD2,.,TGTGCCAGCAGCCCCGGACTAGCCATCACCAATGAGCAGTTCTTC,CASSPGLAITNEQFF
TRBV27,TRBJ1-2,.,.,TGTGCCGTCGGAGACAGATTCACGGATGGCTACACCTTC,CAVGDRFTDGYTF
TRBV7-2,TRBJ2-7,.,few,TGTGCCAGTTCAAGGTGGGCGCGAGAGCAGTACTTC,CASSRWAREQYF
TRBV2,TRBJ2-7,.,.,TGTGCCAGCAGTGTGCGAGAGCAGTACTTC,CASSVREQYF
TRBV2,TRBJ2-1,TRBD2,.,TGTGCCAGCAGTGAAGTGGGGACTAGCGGAACGAATGAGCAGTTCTTC,CASSEVGTSGTNEQFF
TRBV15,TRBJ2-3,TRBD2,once,TGTGCCACCAGCTCTGGACTAGCGGGGGCCCACGGAGATACGCAGTATTTT,CATSSGLAGAHGDTQYF
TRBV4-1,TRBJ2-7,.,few,TGCGCCAGCAGCCAAGATGACGGGGATCTCGAGCACGAGCAGTACTTC,CASSQDDGDLEHEQYF
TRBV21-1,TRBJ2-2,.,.,TGTGCCAGCAGCTGGGACAGAATCACCGGGGAGCTGTTTTTT,CASSWDRITGELFF
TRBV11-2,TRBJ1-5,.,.,TGTGCCAGCAGTATTTCGGGAAACAATCAGCCCCAGCATTTT,CASSISGNNQPQHF
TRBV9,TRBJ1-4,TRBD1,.,TGTGCCAGCAGCGCCAGACAGGGGTTCGATGAAAAACTGTTTTTT,CASSARQGFDEKLFF
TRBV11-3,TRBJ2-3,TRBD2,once,TGTGCCAGCAGCCCCCAGCGGGGGCTAGATACGCAGTATTTT,CASSPQRGLDTQYF
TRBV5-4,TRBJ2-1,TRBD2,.,TGTGCCAGCAGCCGGACTAGCGGGGGGCGGGGCAATGAGCAGTTCTTC,CASSRTSGGRGNEQFF
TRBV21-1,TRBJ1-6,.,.,TGTGCCAGCAGCAGACAAACCCCAAAGGATTCACCCCTCCACTTT,CASSRQTPKDSPLHF
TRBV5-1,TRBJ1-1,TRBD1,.,TGCGCCAGCAGCTTCTACACAGGGGTCGATGGAGGAACTGAAGCTTTCTTT,CASSFYTGVDGGTEAFF
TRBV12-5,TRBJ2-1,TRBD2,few,TGTGCTAGTGGTTTGCTCCGGACTAGCGACACAAGGCTCTACAATGAGCAGTTCTTC,CASGLLRTSDTRLYNEQFF
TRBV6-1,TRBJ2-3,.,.,TGTGCCAGCTGGTCCGCGGGGGCCACAGATACGCAGTATTTT,CASWSAGATDTQYF
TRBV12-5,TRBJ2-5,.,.,TGTGCTAGTGGTTCGACAGGCTTGGGGACCCAGTACTTC,CASGSTGLGTQYF
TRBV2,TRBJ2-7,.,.,TGTGCCAGCAGTGGTGGGAGCTTAGCCTACGAGCAGTACTTC,CASSGGSLAYEQYF
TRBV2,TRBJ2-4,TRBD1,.,TGTGCCAGCAGTCTCGACAGGGTCAACATTCAGTACTTC,CASSLDRVNIQYF
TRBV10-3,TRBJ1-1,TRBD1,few,TGTGCCATCAGGGGGACAGCCGGTTTTGAAGCTTTCTTT,CAIRGTAGFEAFF
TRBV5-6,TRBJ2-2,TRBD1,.,TGTGCCAGCAGCTTGGACAGGGGGGTTACTACCGGGGAGCTGTTTTTT,CASSLDRGVTTGELFF
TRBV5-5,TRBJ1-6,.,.,TGTGCCAGCAGCTTGTTCGGTAATTCACCCCTCCACTTT,CASSLFGNSPLHF
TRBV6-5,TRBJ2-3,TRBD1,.,TGTGCCAGCACCATGGGACAGGGGGGCACAGATACGCAGTATTTT,CASTMGQGGTDTQYF
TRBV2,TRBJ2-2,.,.,TGTGCCAGCAGCTTACAGGGGCCGGGAGTCTCCGGGGAGCTGTTTTTT,CASSLQGPGVSGELFF
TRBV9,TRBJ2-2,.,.,TGTGCCAGCAGCACTCTAGGCGACACCGGGGAGCTGTTTTTT,CASSTLGDTGELFF
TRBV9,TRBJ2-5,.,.,TGTGCCAGCAGCGTATCCCCTACGGACCAAGAGACCCAGTACTTC,CASSVSPTDQETQYF
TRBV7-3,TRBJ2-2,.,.,TGTGCCAGCAGCTTAAACGGGTTAGCCGGGGAGCTGTTTTTT,CASSLNGLAGELFF
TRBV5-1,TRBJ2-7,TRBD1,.,TGCGCCAGCAGCCTCTTAGGGACAGCCTACGAGCAGTACTTC,CASSLLGTAYEQYF